Listed below are T cell receptor beta chains from one sample, sequenced in a study of T cells in Graves' hyperthyroidism and ophthalmopathy. Via MiXCR, TCRdb re-called the multiplex PCR reads, giving one row per CDR3 protein. The sample carries around 400,000 distinct CDR3 sequences, nearly 15% recorded once. Sequencing was performed on blood. The receptors derive from a woman aged 60-75 years with Graves' ophthalmopathy. Both conserved end residues are part of each CDR3. A D gene is named only where the DNA matches it firmly. Some rows mark clone size as missing; the rest say once, few, many or name a class of expanded clone.

J gene,D gene,clone size,V gene,CDR3 DNA,CDR3 protein
TRBJ1-5,.,.,TRBV12-3/TRBV12-4,TGTGCCAGCAGACCCAGGGTAGCGGGTAGGGGGGGGGACAATCAGCCCCAGCATTTT,CASRPRVAGRGGDNQPQHF
TRBJ2-1,.,.,TRBV27,TGTGCCAGCAGACTGACCCAGGGAACCTACAATGAGCAGTTCTTC,CASRLTQGTYNEQFF
TRBJ2-5,TRBD2,many,TRBV20-1,TGCAGTGCCATGGCGGCGGGAGGGAAAGAGACCCAGTACTTC,CSAMAAGGKETQYF
TRBJ2-1,.,many,TRBV2,TGTGCCAGCACCTCTAGCAGGACACACAATGAGCAGTTCTTC,CASTSSRTHNEQFF
TRBJ1-3,.,few,TRBV28,TGTGCCAGCAGTTTCCCCCAGATCTCTGGAAACACCATATATTTT,CASSFPQISGNTIYF
TRBJ2-7,TRBD2,many,TRBV3-1,TGTGCCAGCAGCCCACGGACTAGCGGTCTCGAGCAGTACTTC,CASSPRTSGLEQYF
TRBJ2-3,TRBD1,.,TRBV20-1,TGCAGTGCTCCTACGACAGGGGGGGCAGATACGCAGTATTTT,CSAPTTGGADTQYF
TRBJ2-7,.,.,TRBV11-2,TGTGCCAGCAGCCCCCTCTCCCTTCGACAGGCCGGGGGCGAGCAGTACTTC,CASSPLSLRQAGGEQYF
TRBJ2-3,TRBD2,once,TRBV11-2,TGTGCCAGCAGCTTAGTTCGCGGGAGGGCCCCCACAGATACGCAGTATTTT,CASSLVRGRAPTDTQYF
TRBJ1-4,.,many,TRBV2,TGTGCCAGCAGTCCGATGAATGAAAAACTGTTTTTT,CASSPMNEKLFF
TRBJ2-6,.,many,TRBV5-1,TGCGCCAGCAGCTTGCAGGGAATCTCTGGGGCCAACGTCCTGACTTTC,CASSLQGISGANVLTF
TRBJ2-2,.,.,TRBV11-2,TGTGCCAGCAGCTTAAATGAGAAGACCACCGGGGAGCTGTTTTTT,CASSLNEKTTGELFF
TRBJ2-2,TRBD1,few,TRBV6-2/TRBV6-3,TGTGCCAGCCGGCGGACAGGGATGAACACCGGGGAGCTGTTTTTT,CASRRTGMNTGELFF
TRBJ2-5,.,.,TRBV10-2,TGCGCCAGCAGTGAGAGGACTCCCGCCCCGGGGACCCAGTACTTC,CASSERTPAPGTQYF
TRBJ2-2,.,.,TRBV28,TGTGCCAGCAGTTCGGTACTAACCTTCTCCGCCACCGGGGAGCTGTTTTTT,CASSSVLTFSATGELFF
TRBJ2-7,TRBD2,.,TRBV4-1,TGCGCCAGCAGCCAATCCGGGACTAGCGACTACAATGAGCAGTACTTC,CASSQSGTSDYNEQYF
TRBJ2-7,.,.,TRBV5-1,TGCGCCAGCAGCTTGGACCATGGCGTTTCATCCTACGAGCAGTACTTC,CASSLDHGVSSYEQYF
TRBJ2-2,.,many,TRBV2,TGTGCCAGCAGGCTGATCAGTACCGGGGAGCTGTTTTTT,CASRLISTGELFF
TRBJ1-4,.,many,TRBV5-1,TGCGCCAGCAGCTCGCAACCTGGGGGGGGGACTGAAAAACTGTTTTTT,CASSSQPGGGTEKLFF
TRBJ1-2,.,few,TRBV6-5,TGTGCCAGCAGTTACTATGGGCGTCCTTATGGCTACACCTTC,CASSYYGRPYGYTF